This T cell receptor beta chain originates from a study of shared clonotypes between healthy human individuals. About the study: CD4 naive and memory got three plates each, CD8 naive two, CD8 memory one.

Some clones are missing from TCRdb's copy, which holds only in-frame ones; the method was immunoSEQ multiplex PCR. The table records 1,400,000 or so clones, around 98.5% of them present only once. None of the donors, who were healthy HIV-negative adults, had recently had acute infections or vaccinations. Division of CD4+ cells produced a CD45RA+ naive subset and a CD45RA-negative memory subset. The CDR3 runs to 15 residues. Looked up from germline, CDR1 is SGHNT and CDR2 is YYREEE (reference sequence). Deletions cut 0 bases from V and 2 bases from J, with 6 bases between. This rearrangement joins TRBV5-4 to TRBJ2-6; possibly TRBD2 for D (5 bases). This TCR derives from a man aged 30 to 45 in good health. Sample: naive CD4+ T cells sorted from blood. Subset: CD45RA+ positively selected. DNA of the CDR3: TGTGCCAGCAGCTTGGTAGCGACTGGGGCCAACGTCCTGACTTTC. Protein: CASSLVATGANVLTF. The entire variable domain, with the rest obtained from reference TRBV5-4 and TRBJ2-6, is as follows: ETGVTQSPTHLIKTRGQQVTLRCSSQSGHNTVSWYQQALGQGPQFIFQYYREEENGRGNFPPRFSGLQFPNYSSELNVNALELDDSALYLCASSLVATGANVLTFGAGSRLTVL.